A single count supports the clone carrying this T cell receptor beta chain. Sorted-subset replicate PCRs used 150 to 200 ng of genomic DNA. This amount corresponded to approximately 30,000 T cell genomes. In the source study's methods: With immunoSEQ giving junction-only sequences and no quality scores, filtering differed. TCRdb keeps only in-frame clones here, not all; method: immunoSEQ multiplex PCR. The D gene and trimming were derived from the DNA, and the V and J assignments and clone size from that table. The sample includes about 1 million clones, around 74% of them seen just once. The donors, healthy adults who were HIV-negative, had experienced no recent acute infections or vaccinations. This sample was taken from a study of shared clonotypes between healthy human individuals. Study in general: Donors had three CD4 naive, three CD4 memory, two CD8 naive and one CD8 memory plate apiece.

The CDR3 covers 17 residues. The V gene end was trimmed by 2 bases and the J gene end by 4 bases; junction bases not matched to a gene: 4. The V gene's germline CDR1 is SGHDT and CDR2 YYEEEE. Sequenced input: memory CD4+ T cells sorted from blood. Described subset: CD45RA-negative fraction. The receptor was derived from a man younger than 30 in good health. J is TRBJ2-3 and V is TRBV5-6; TRBD2 aligns across 16 bases. The CDR3 loop reads CASSFGTSGRVADTQYF. CDR3 nucleotide sequence: TGTGCCAGCAGCTTCGGGACTAGCGGGAGGGTCGCAGATACGCAGTATTTT.